The rows below give T cell receptor beta chains drawn from one sample of a study of regulatory T cells in long-lasting Graves disease. TCRdb used MiXCR to reprocess the multiplex PCR reads, holding one entry per CDR3 protein. This table has more than 400,000 distinct CDR3 sequences, 15% to 20% appearing once. The same data also contributed to another study, on T cells in Graves' hyperthyroidism and ophthalmopathy.

Sequencing was performed on peripheral blood mononuclear cells (PBMCs), taken at new diagnosis, from a patient treated with antithyroid drugs. The receptors shown here come from a man aged 35 to 55 with Graves disease. CDR3s include the opening cysteine and the closing phenylalanine or tryptophan. A D gene is named only where the DNA matches it firmly. A clone size is listed for some rows: how often the clone was seen (once, few, many), or a class if it is expanded.

V	size	J	D	DNA	CDR3
TRBV12-3/TRBV12-4	few	TRBJ1-3	TRBD1	TGTGCCACCAGGACAGGGACTAGCTCTGGAAACACCATATATTTT	CATRTGTSSGNTIYF
TRBV3-1	NA	TRBJ1-3	NA	TGTGCCAGCAGCCCCTCCTCGTCCGTCTCTGGAAACACCATATATTTT	CASSPSSSVSGNTIYF
TRBV12-3/TRBV12-4	many	TRBJ2-2	NA	TGTGCCAGCAGTTCCACCCCAGTCGGGGAGCTGTTTTTT	CASSSTPVGELFF
TRBV12-3/TRBV12-4	many	TRBJ2-7	TRBD1	TGTGCCAGCACCACCCGGACAGGGCGTTCCGAGCAGTACTTC	CASTTRTGRSEQYF
TRBV9	many	TRBJ1-6	TRBD1	TGTGCCAGCAGCGTAGCGGGGACAGGGGTGTCACCCCTCCACTTT	CASSVAGTGVSPLHF
TRBV7-9	NA	TRBJ2-7	TRBD1	TGTGCCAGCAGCCCGCTGGCGACAGGGGGCATCGAGCAGTACTTC	CASSPLATGGIEQYF
TRBV20-1	NA	TRBJ1-5	NA	TGCAGTGCTAGGACAGCCGGTCAGCCCCAGCATTTT	CSARTAGQPQHF
TRBV5-6	few	TRBJ1-1	TRBD1	TGTGCCAGCAGCTACGGGACAGGGGCCACTGAAGCTTTCTTT	CASSYGTGATEAFF
TRBV29-1	many	TRBJ2-4	NA	TGCAGCGTTGTCGGTCGATCGGGTCGAGCCAAAAACATTCAGTACTTC	CSVVGRSGRAKNIQYF
TRBV11-3	many	TRBJ2-7	NA	TGTGCCAGCAGCTTAGTGGGACCCCTCGACGAGCAGTACTTC	CASSLVGPLDEQYF
TRBV12-3/TRBV12-4	NA	TRBJ2-7	NA	TGTGCCAGCAGATACCTAAGCGAGCAGTACTTC	CASRYLSEQYF
TRBV20-1	many	TRBJ2-7	NA	TGCAGTGTTTCTAAAGACAGCGAGCAGTACTTC	CSVSKDSEQYF
TRBV20-1	many	TRBJ2-7	TRBD2	TGCAGTGCTACTCGCGGGAGGACCTACGAGCAGTACTTC	CSATRGRTYEQYF
TRBV13	NA	TRBJ2-7	NA	TGTGCCAGCAGCTTGGTGGAAGACGGGGTCGAGCAGTACTTC	CASSLVEDGVEQYF
TRBV29-1	many	TRBJ2-1	TRBD2	TGCAGCGTTCGTCTAGCGGAGGGGTATCAGCAGTTCTTC	CSVRLAEGYQQFF
TRBV5-1	many	TRBJ2-1	TRBD2	TGCGCCAGCAGCCTTAGACTAGCGGGAGCTTACAATGAGCAGTTCTTC	CASSLRLAGAYNEQFF
TRBV12-3/TRBV12-4	many	TRBJ1-1	TRBD1	TGTGCCAGCAGAAACGGGACAGCCTTTGAAGCTTTCTTT	CASRNGTAFEAFF
TRBV6-1	few	TRBJ2-3	TRBD1	TGTGCCAGCAGTCCTAGAACGACAGGGGCGGAAGATACGCAGTATTTT	CASSPRTTGAEDTQYF
TRBV28	many	TRBJ2-4	TRBD2	TGTGCCAGCAGTCCTGGACTAGCGGGAGAGTTGGGCAAAAACATTCAGTACTTC	CASSPGLAGELGKNIQYF
TRBV3-1	few	TRBJ1-5	NA	TGTGCCAGCAGCCAAGACCCGGGGACGAATCAGCCCCAGCATTTT	CASSQDPGTNQPQHF
TRBV2	NA	TRBJ1-2	NA	TGTGCCAGCAGTTGGCAGGGCTCCTATGGCTACACCTTC	CASSWQGSYGYTF
TRBV3-1	many	TRBJ2-1	TRBD2	TGTGCCAGCAGCCAAGATCTTTCCGCGGGAGGGCTGGGCAATGAGCAGTTCTTC	CASSQDLSAGGLGNEQFF
TRBV2	many	TRBJ2-3	TRBD1	TGTGCCAGCAGTGAGGAGGGACAGGGGCCCGGATATACGCAGTATTTT	CASSEEGQGPGYTQYF
TRBV6-1	NA	TRBJ2-3	TRBD2	TGTGCCAGCAGTGAAAGGTGGGCTAGCGGGCGCACAGATACGCAGTATTTT	CASSERWASGRTDTQYF
TRBV6-4	many	TRBJ2-7	TRBD2	TGTGCCAGCAGTGACCTAGCGGGAGGGCCAGGCGAGCAGTACTTC	CASSDLAGGPGEQYF
TRBV12-3/TRBV12-4	many	TRBJ2-4	TRBD2	TGTGCCAGCAGTTTCGAGGGACTAGCGGGAGGGTCCCCGCTAGCCAAAAACATTCAGTACTTC	CASSFEGLAGGSPLAKNIQYF
TRBV5-1	many	TRBJ1-4	NA	TGCGCCAGCAGCTTGGGAGGAAAACTGTTTTTT	CASSLGGKLFF
TRBV27	few	TRBJ2-2	NA	TGTGCCAGCAGTCCCGACAAGCTCGGGGAGCTGTTTTTT	CASSPDKLGELFF
TRBV12-3/TRBV12-4	many	TRBJ1-5	TRBD1	TGTGCCAGCAGCCTCAGGGGGGGTGCCCAGCATTTT	CASSLRGGAQHF
TRBV13	many	TRBJ2-5	NA	TGTGCCAGCAGCTTGAGACAGAAGCAAGAGACCCAGTACTTC	CASSLRQKQETQYF
TRBV25-1	NA	TRBJ1-2	NA	TGTGCCAGCAGTGTTCCTTACGATGGCTACACCTTC	CASSVPYDGYTF
TRBV12-3/TRBV12-4	many	TRBJ2-7	TRBD2	TGTGCCAGCAGTCGTACGACTAGCGGGGTACCTTACGAGCAGTACTTC	CASSRTTSGVPYEQYF
TRBV10-3	few	TRBJ2-1	NA	TGTGCCATCAGTGAGTCTGGACCAACTGGGAGAAATGAGCAGTTCTTC	CAISESGPTGRNEQFF
TRBV18	many	TRBJ2-3	NA	TGTGCCAGCTCACCGCTTCCCGGGACCCCTGGTCGAAATACGCAGTATTTT	CASSPLPGTPGRNTQYF
TRBV5-1	few	TRBJ2-4	NA	TGCGCCAGCAGCTTCGGTCAACAGGGAACGATAAAAAACATTCAGTACTTC	CASSFGQQGTIKNIQYF
TRBV20-1	many	TRBJ2-7	NA	TGCAGTGCTATACAACTAGGAACCTACGAGCAGTACTTC	CSAIQLGTYEQYF
TRBV28	many	TRBJ2-3	NA	TGTGCCAGCGGGACGGGACATAGCACAGATACGCAGTATTTT	CASGTGHSTDTQYF
TRBV5-1	many	TRBJ2-2	NA	TGCGCCAGCAGCTTGCGGGACGAGGGCGGGCTGTTTTTT	CASSLRDEGGLFF
TRBV4-1	NA	TRBJ2-3	TRBD2	TGCGCCAGCAGCCCGATCACCTTAGCGGGACTGACAGATACGCAGTATTTT	CASSPITLAGLTDTQYF
TRBV5-1	NA	TRBJ2-7	NA	TGCGCCAGCCCTTTAGGGGTCGACGAGCAGTACTTC	CASPLGVDEQYF
TRBV12-3/TRBV12-4	many	TRBJ1-5	NA	TGTGCCAGCACTCAAAGGGGCAATCAGCCCCAGCATTTT	CASTQRGNQPQHF
TRBV5-4	NA	TRBJ2-3	TRBD2	TGTGCCAGCAGCAGTCCCGGGACTAGCGGGAGGGGGAAGACAGATACGCAGTATTTT	CASSSPGTSGRGKTDTQYF
TRBV12-3/TRBV12-4	few	TRBJ1-2	NA	TGTGCCAGCAGTTTCATCGCAGGGAACTATGGCTACACCTTC	CASSFIAGNYGYTF